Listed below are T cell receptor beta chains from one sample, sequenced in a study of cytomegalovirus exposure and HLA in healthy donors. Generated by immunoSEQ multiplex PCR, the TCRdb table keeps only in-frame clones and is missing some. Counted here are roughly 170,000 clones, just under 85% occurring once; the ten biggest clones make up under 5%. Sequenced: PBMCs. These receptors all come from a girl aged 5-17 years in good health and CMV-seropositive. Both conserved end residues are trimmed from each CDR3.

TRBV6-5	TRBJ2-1	ASRLTGSSYNEQF
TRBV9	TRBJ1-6	ASSPSGLGNSPLH
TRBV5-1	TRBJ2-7	ASSLAGGAFNGQY
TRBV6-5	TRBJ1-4	ASSYLEATNEKLF
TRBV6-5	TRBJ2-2	ASSIDINTGELF
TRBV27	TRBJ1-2	ASSLRTGGNYGYT
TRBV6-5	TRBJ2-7	ASSYSSGQESYEQY
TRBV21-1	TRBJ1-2	ASSKKRDT
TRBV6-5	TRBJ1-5	ASSTVGGQPQH
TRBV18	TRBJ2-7	ASSPRNGRSYEQY
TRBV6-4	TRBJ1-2	ASSETGTGNYGYT
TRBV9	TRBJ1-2	ASSVRGTLGPGYT
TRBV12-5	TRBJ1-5	ASGSDRGNQPQH
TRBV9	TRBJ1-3	ASSVDFRGSGNTIY
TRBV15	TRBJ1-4	ATSREQGKGEKLF
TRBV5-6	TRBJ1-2	ASSYLRGYGYT
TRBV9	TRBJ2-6	ASSVGLSSGANVLT
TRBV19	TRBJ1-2	ASREGAGAGYT
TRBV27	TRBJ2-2	ASSSVLKRSPLNTGELF
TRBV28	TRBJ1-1	ASSLLTGEGAF
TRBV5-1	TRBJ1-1	ASSFRQDTEAF
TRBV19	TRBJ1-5	ASSSTGGYSNQPQH
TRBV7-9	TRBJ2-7	ASSLGTGISYEQY
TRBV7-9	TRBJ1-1	ASSLGVGDTEAF
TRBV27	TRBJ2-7	ASRIWTVTYEQY
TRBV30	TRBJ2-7	AWGSLGSGVYEQY
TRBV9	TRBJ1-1	ASSALDSRVTEAF
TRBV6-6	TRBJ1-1	ASSSQPGVTEAF
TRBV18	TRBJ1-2	ASSPPDRSYGYT
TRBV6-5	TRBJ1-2	ASSCSSGGGYT
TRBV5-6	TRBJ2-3	ASSLSSTDTQY
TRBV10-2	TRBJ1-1	ASSESRGTEAF
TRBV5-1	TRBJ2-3	ASSSRLAGNTDTQY
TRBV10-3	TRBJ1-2	AINPRGKIGTNYGYT
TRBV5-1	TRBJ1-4	ASSLAPQEKLF
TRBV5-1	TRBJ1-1	ASSRTQNPNTEAF
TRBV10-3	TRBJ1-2	AIRGTGDSYGYT
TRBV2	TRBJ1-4	ASRSRVTNEKLF